The TCR beta chain described here comes from a study of cytomegalovirus exposure and HLA in healthy donors. In the study overall: Approximately 170 million T cells yielded 90 million to 130 million unique TCR beta sequences in earlier analysis. Study-level results: With further analysis later on, most CMV-associated TCR beta chains appeared HLA-restricted. An analysis done earlier found most TCR beta V segments productive about 87% or about 30% of the time. Diagnosis of cytomegalovirus status made by the classifier reportedly showed high specificity and sensitivity.

The PCR used 60 Vbeta and 13 Jbeta primers. TCRdb keeps only in-frame clones here, not all; method: immunoSEQ multiplex PCR. Among roughly 130,000 clones, 84% were seen once, and the ten largest hold 2.5% to 3.5%. Regarding this clone: Its antigen is still unknown.

The germline gives CDR1 MNHNS, CDR2 SASEGT. The CDR3 runs to 15 residues. The V end was cut by 5 bases, the J end by 3 bases, with 15 bases between. This receptor was identified in a woman younger than 30 in good health and CMV-seropositive. The V call is TRBV6-1, the J call TRBJ2-3; tentative D call: TRBD2 (7 bases). The sequencing input was PBMCs. CDR3 nucleotides: TGTGCCAGCAGTCTGGGGGGGGCGGTGACAGATACGCAGTATTTT. It specifies CASSLGGAVTDTQYF.